A single sample gave rise to the 24 T cell receptor beta chains below, sequenced in a study of blood T cell repertoires in COVID-19. The data were produced by immunoSEQ multiplex PCR, yet TCRdb's version contains in-frame clones alone and is incomplete. This table has roughly 440,000 clones, around 88% appearing once. Sequenced input: peripheral blood. The source is a woman aged 45-65 years with COVID-19, enrolled during active disease.

In this sample, this clone turned up a few times. CDR3 protein: CASSQETGLNTEAFF. The DNA of the CDR3 is TGCGCCAGCAGCCAAGAAACAGGCCTGAACACTGAAGCTTTCTTT. The chain uses TRBV4-1 and TRBJ1-1, with D possibly matching TRBD1 (5 bases). This CDR3 region has 15 residues. V lost 0 bases to trimming and J lost 0 bases, with 8 bases between them. The germline CDR1 and CDR2 sequences are MGHRA and YSYEKL.

As to this clone: Other DNA sequences in the sample encode the same CDR3. V and J are TRBV20-1 and TRBJ2-1; D might be TRBD2 (5 bases). The length of the CDR3 is 11 residues. The germline V and J ends were trimmed by 5 bases and 9 bases, with 11 bases remaining between them. Germline V lookup: CDR1 DFQATT, CDR2 SNEGSKA (reference sequence). The CDR3, as DNA: TGCAGTGCTCCCGGGGTCGGTGAGCAGTTCTTC. Protein: CSAPGVGEQFF.

The chain couples TRBV6-5 to TRBJ1-1; 7 bases are shared with TRBD1. The CDR3 totals 15 residues. J gave up 1 base and V 6 bases, and 8 bases lay outside the gene matches. In germline, CDR1 is MNHEY, CDR2 SVGAGI. The CDR3 bases are TGTGCCAGCAGCGACCTCAGACAGGGGAACACTGAAGCTTTCTTT. Protein: CASSDLRQGNTEAFF.

The J gene is TRBJ1-2, the V gene TRBV5-4; D not certain. The germline V gene has CDR1 SGHNT and CDR2 YYREEE (reference sequence). V lost 2 bases and J lost 1, with 12 bases in between. This CDR3 is built from 15 residues. CDR3 nucleotides: TGTGCCAGCAGCTTAGGAGGCGAGCGTAACTATGGCTACACCTTC. This codes for CASSLGGERNYGYTF.

The J gene is TRBJ2-3, the V gene TRBV27; D possibly corresponds to TRBD2 (5 bases). Germline V gene data show CDR1 as MNHEY and CDR2 as SMNVEV (reference sequence). This CDR3 is built from 15 residues. Deletions cut 6 bases from V and 0 bases from J, with 13 bases between. The CDR3 nucleotides read TGTGCCAGCAGCCTCCGTAGGAGGAGCACAGATACGCAGTATTTT. It specifies CASSLRRRSTDTQYF.

The chain has TRBV5-1 and TRBJ1-1; no clear D gene. The V gene lost 7 bases and the J gene lost 3 bases, with 13 bases spanning the gap. The CDR3 runs to 13 residues. The V gene's germline CDR1 is SGHRS and CDR2 YFSETQ. CDR3 nucleotides: TGCGCCAGCGGTGTTGAGGTTTACACTGAAGCTTTCTTT. This translates into CASGVEVYTEAFF.

The rearrangement joins TRBV2 to TRBJ2-2; D remains unclear. Germline CDR1 and CDR2: SNHLY and FYNNEI. This CDR3 is 16 amino acids long. Trimming took 6 bases from V and 1 from J, leaving 15 bases between them. CDR3 residues: CASRIEFVLNTGELFF. The CDR3 DNA reads TGTGCCAGCAGGATAGAGTTCGTGTTGAACACCGGGGAGCTGTTTTTT. Drawing the rest from reference TRBV2 and TRBJ2-2, the complete variable domain is EPEVTQTPSHQVTQMGQEVILRCVPISNHLYFYWYRQILGQKVEFLVSFYNNEISEKSEIFDDQFSVERPDGSNFTLKIRSTKLEDSAMYFCASRIEFVLNTGELFFGEGSRLTVL.

V is TRBV5-1 and J is TRBJ1-6; no clear D. V lost 0 bases, J lost 5 bases, and 6 bases lay in between. This CDR3 comprises 14 residues. Per the germline V gene, CDR1 is SGHRS and CDR2 is YFSETQ. The CDR3 DNA reads TGCGCCAGCAGCTTGGTGGCAGATAATTCACCCCTCCACTTT. The encoded protein is CASSLVADNSPLHF.

The J gene is TRBJ2-7, the V gene TRBV9; no definite D call. Deletions cut 3 bases from V and 3 bases from J, with 10 bases between. The CDR3 has 13 residues. Germline V gene lookup returns CDR1 SGDLS and CDR2 YYNGEE. For the CDR3, the DNA is TGTGCCAGCAGCGCAGGATCCTTCTACGAGCAGTACTTC. Translation gives CASSAGSFYEQYF. The variable domain in full, with the rest retrieved from reference TRBV9 and TRBJ2-7, is DSGVTQTPKHLITATGQRVTLRCSPRSGDLSVYWYQQSLDQGLQFLIQYYNGEERAKGNILERFSAQQFPDLHSELNLSSLELGDSALYFCASSAGSFYEQYFGPGTRLTVT.

This chain uses TRBV19 with TRBJ1-6; TRBD1 is a possible D gene (6 bases). The CDR3 contains 15 residues. Trimming removed 1 base at V and 7 bases at J, with 11 bases between. CDR1 LNHDA and CDR2 SQIVND come from the germline V gene (reference sequence). CDR3 coding DNA: TGTGCCAGTAGTATAGCCGCAGGGGTCAATTCACCCCTCCACTTT. Residues: CASSIAAGVNSPLHF.

This chain connects TRBV30 to TRBJ1-2, with TRBD1 as a possible D gene (6 bases). V lost 3 bases, J lost 8 bases, and 13 bases lay in between. The CDR3 contains 12 residues. Germline CDR1 GTSNPN, CDR2 SVGIG (reference sequence). The CDR3 region is CAWRTGPRGYTF. For the CDR3, the DNA is TGTGCCTGGAGAACAGGGCCGAGGGGCTACACCTTC.

The rearrangement uses TRBV5-8 and TRBJ1-5; 12 bases are a match to TRBD1. The V gene end was trimmed by 2 bases and the J gene end by 8 bases; junction bases not matched to a gene: 5. The CDR3 runs to 15 residues. Germline CDR1 and CDR2: SGHTS and YDEGEE. This CDR3 reads CASSLGDRGPEPQHF. CDR3 DNA sequence: TGTGCCAGCAGCTTAGGGGACAGGGGGCCTGAGCCCCAGCATTTT. Drawing the rest from reference TRBV5-8 and TRBJ1-5, the complete variable domain is EAGVTQSPTHLIKTRGQQATLRCSPISGHTSVYWYQQALGLGLQFLLWYDEGEERNRGNFPPRFSGRQFPNYSSELNVNALELEDSALYLCASSLGDRGPEPQHFGDGTRLSIL.

This sequence joins TRBV6-4 and TRBJ1-2, with D possibly matching TRBD1 (6 bases). The V end was cut by 8 bases, the J end by 6 bases, with 10 bases between. This CDR3 has 11 amino acids. Germline CDR1 reads MRHNA; CDR2 reads SNTAGT. This CDR3 is CASLQGDGYTF. The DNA of the CDR3 is TGTGCCAGCCTACAGGGAGATGGCTACACCTTC.

The chain employs TRBV5-1 and TRBJ2-7, with a weak D call TRBD1 (6 bases). V was clipped by 4 bases and J by 0 bases, with 17 bases between them. CDR3 length equals 16 residues. Per the germline V gene, CDR1 is SGHRS and CDR2 is YFSETQ. CDR3 DNA sequence: TGCGCCAGCAGCCCCCGTCCGGGACACAGCTCCTACGAGCAGTACTTC. This sequence encodes CASSPRPGHSSYEQYF.

The chain employs TRBV7-6 and TRBJ2-5; the D gene is possibly TRBD2 (5 bases). The CDR3 covers 14 residues. The V gene's germline CDR1 is SGHVS and CDR2 FNYEAQ. V lost 6 bases to trimming and J lost 2 bases, with 13 bases between them. CDR3 coding DNA: TGTGCCAGCAGTGTCGAGGGCCCACAAGAGACCCAGTACTTC. Protein product: CASSVEGPQETQYF.

The V gene is TRBV9, the J gene TRBJ1-2; the D gene is possibly TRBD1 (6 bases). The germline V gene encodes CDR1 SGDLS and CDR2 YYNGEE. This CDR3 is built from 16 residues. V was clipped by 1 base and J by 0 bases, with 13 bases between them. The chain's CDR3 is CASSVYGTPTNYGYTF. CDR3 DNA: TGTGCCAGCAGCGTATACGGGACACCTACTAACTATGGCTACACCTTC.

V is TRBV30 and J is TRBJ2-3; perhaps TRBD1 as D (5 bases). Germline CDR1 is GTSNPN and CDR2 is SVGIG (reference sequence). V shed 0 bases and J shed 4 bases, with 11 bases lying between them. The CDR3 consists of 14 residues. CDR3 loop: CAWSVQVDADTQYF. The CDR3 DNA is TGTGCCTGGAGTGTACAGGTGGACGCAGATACGCAGTATTTT.

V and J are TRBV2 and TRBJ2-2; 10 bases are a match to TRBD1. This CDR3 has 15 residues. Germline V lookup: CDR1 SNHLY, CDR2 FYNNEI. With V trimmed by 10 bases and J by 4 bases, 9 bases remained unmatched. The CDR3: CATHSDRGSTGELFF. The CDR3 DNA sequence: TGTGCCACCCATTCGGACAGGGGGAGCACCGGGGAGCTGTTTTTT.

The rearrangement uses TRBV29-1 and TRBJ1-1, with D maybe TRBD1 (5 bases). The CDR3 covers 12 residues. CDR1 is SQVTM, CDR2 ANQGSEA, per germline. The CDR3 is CTTTVGGAEAFF. Here the CDR3 DNA reads TGCACTACTACGGTCGGGGGAGCTGAAGCTTTCTTT.

The chain combines TRBV18 with TRBJ1-2; perhaps TRBD1 as D (6 bases). This CDR3 has 14 residues. V lost 9 bases and J lost 3, with 17 bases in between. Germline V gene data show CDR1 as KGHSH and CDR2 as LQKENI. As DNA, the CDR3 is TGTGCCAGTTCAACGACAAACAGGGACTATGGCTACACCTTC. As protein: CASSTTNRDYGYTF.

V and J are TRBV7-6 and TRBJ2-1; 8 bases line up with TRBD2. The CDR3 spans 17 residues. Unmatched junction bases numbered 9, after V lost 2 bases and J lost 3 bases. Germline lookup yields CDR1 SGHVS and CDR2 FNYEAQ. The CDR3 protein is CASSLLGGGPNYNEQFF. The CDR3 nucleotides read TGTGCCAGCAGCTTACTCGGCGGGGGGCCAAACTACAATGAGCAGTTCTTC. Based on the CDR3 plus reference TRBV7-6 and TRBJ2-1, the full variable domain is GAGVSQSPRYKVTKRGQDVALRCDPISGHVSLYWYRQALGQGPEFLTYFNYEAQQDKSGLPNDRFSAERPEGSISTLTIQRTEQRDSAMYRCASSLLGGGPNYNEQFFGPGTRLTVL.

The chain employs TRBV9 and TRBJ1-4, with D tentatively TRBD1 (6 bases). The CDR3 covers 14 residues. Looked up from germline, CDR1 is SGDLS and CDR2 is YYNGEE. Trimming removed 4 bases at V and 8 bases at J, with 15 bases between. CDR3 sequence reads: CASSTQGYSEKLFF. The CDR3 DNA follows: TGTGCCAGCAGCACCCAGGGGTATAGCGAAAAACTGTTTTTT.

This clone was counted many times. The chain recombines TRBV10-2 with TRBJ2-3, with 12 positions matching TRBD2. V trimming: 4 bases; J trimming: 6 bases; junction bases outside the gene matches: 5. There are 15 residues in the CDR3. Germline V gene sequence: CDR1 WSHSY, CDR2 SAAADI. The CDR3 DNA is TGCGCCAGCAGTGTACCTAGCGGGGGGGTGGATACGCAGTATTTT. This codes for CASSVPSGGVDTQYF.

The sample holds one count of this clone. The chain carries TRBV5-4 and TRBJ2-1; tentatively, D is TRBD1 (6 bases). The CDR3 loop spans 12 amino acids. Trimming left V 1 base short and J 9 bases short, with 8 bases between. Germline CDR1 SGHNT, CDR2 YYREEE (reference sequence). The CDR3 region has the DNA TGTGCCAGCAGCTTGATGGGGGCTGAGCAGTTCTTC. It encodes CASSLMGAEQFF.